This TCR beta chain derives from a study of T-cell reconstitution after alpha-beta-depleted transplantation in children. Researchers prepared the TCRbeta library using unique molecular identifiers, the study reports. TCRdb called the PCR reads again in MiXCR, with one record for every CDR3 protein. The sample gives roughly 590,000 distinct CDR3 sequences, roughly 15% of which show up once; approximately 1% is in the top ten. The V end was cut by 2 bases, the J end by 5 bases, with 15 bases between. Germline CDR1 is DFQATT and CDR2 is SNEGSKA (reference sequence). The CDR3 is 14 residues long. This chain links TRBV20-1 with TRBJ1-1; a weak D match, TRBD1 (6 bases). Specimen: PBMCs from the stem cell graft donor, collected from the stem cell graft. The clonotype originates from a human donor who donated a stem cell graft to a child with acute myeloid leukemia. The CDR3, as DNA: TGCAGTGCTAGAAGGGGGGCGGGTTCGACTGAAGCTTTCTTT. Its translation: CSARRGAGSTEAFF.